Detailed here is one T cell receptor (beta chain). It has no known antigen specificity. One base away there is no much larger clone; base qualities are not given. TCR beta chain sequences were generated from genomic DNA using the immunoSEQ assay. The source study handled its data this way. Any CDR3 sequence that did not begin with the conserved framework cysteine at position 104 was removed by hand. To get clonality, the normalized Shannon's Diversity Index was subtracted from one, giving values from 0 (maximal diversity) to 1 (oligoclonal). Chi-squared comparison-of-proportions tests assessed whether the same CDR3 differed in frequency between samples, such as brain versus blood. Public clonotypes were found by searching immuneACCESS, and the VDJdb browser was used to assess similarity to known antiviral clonotypes. TCRdb stores this immuneACCESS table with in-frame sequences only. Part of the clones is absent; in the studies checked, under half of the shortfall reflects unresolved V genes, and no reason is known for the rest. V and J calls and clone size are as listed in that table; D and trimming were resolved from the DNA. Recorded for this sample are about 350,000 clones; about 93% of them occurred a single time. Approximately 5% of the sample is in the top ten clones.

The sample belongs to a study of brain T cells in children with intractable seizures (dated by TCRdb to the early 2020s). In terms of the full investigation: Resected brain tissue from 45 to 60 pediatric epilepsy surgery cases was first screened for immune gene transcripts using a NanoString immunology panel. Of the approximately 12 selected surgery cases, pre-surgery blood was also sequenced for eight, so four had brain tissue only.

Overall study results and their limits: Viral specificity was inferred solely from CDR3 sequence similarity, and the HCMV serostatus of the patients was not known. Sequencing depth differed between pre- and post-surgery blood, so clones missing from the pre-surgery sample may reflect undersampling.

V and J lose 3 bases and 4 bases, and a span of 11 bases separates them. From the germline V gene (reference sequence), CDR1 is LGHDT and CDR2 is YNNKEL. The CDR3 runs 14 residues from the cysteine to the phenylalanine. The sequence is cut down to CDR3 DNA, 42 bases in frame from base 1. The time point label for this specimen denotes: blood from clinic visit 5 months post-surgery; TSC patient then seizure free. The surgery cases that showed the highest brain T cell transcript signatures were chosen for TCR beta chain sequencing of brain tissue, and of blood when it was available. Prior to surgery, the patients had been treated with at least one anti-epileptic drug. The TCR-sequenced patients were children whose drug-resistant epilepsy was caused by tuberous sclerosis complex, focal cortical dysplasia, Rasmussen encephalitis or hemimegalencephaly. The Monarch genomic DNA purification kit was used to extract bulk genomic DNA from unsorted brain tissue and whole blood.

Sequenced here: peripheral blood, sampled roughly 5 months after surgery. The sequence was collected from a boy younger than two with tuberous sclerosis and intractable seizures. The V gene is TRBV3-1 (or the pseudogene TRBV3-2) and the J gene is TRBJ2-3, with the D segment identity uncertain. At the DNA level, the sequence is TGTGCCAGCAGCCACCTACCTTTGGCAGATACGCAGTATTTT. Translated, this gives CASSHLPLADTQYF.